These T cell receptor beta chains were read from a single sample in a study of T cell responses to AZD1222 COVID-19 vaccine. Generated by immunoSEQ multiplex PCR, the TCRdb table keeps only in-frame clones and is missing some. The sample comprises tens of thousands of clones, around 85% of which are singletons, and roughly 27% rests with the top ten. The specimen comprised peripheral blood, sampled on day 0 of AZD1222 vaccination. The receptors were sampled from an adult in good health. CDR3s include the opening cysteine and the closing phenylalanine or tryptophan. The D gene is left open where the match is weak. Size values are once, few and many counts, or a class for expanded clones, and some rows have none.

clone size: -
D gene: TRBD1
J gene: TRBJ2-3
V gene: TRBV5-4
CDR3 DNA: TGTGCCAGCAGCTTTTCAACCTCCACAGGGGGCCCAGATACGCAGTATTTT
CDR3 protein: CASSFSTSTGGPDTQYF

clone size: -
D gene: TRBD1
J gene: TRBJ1-5
V gene: TRBV6-2/TRBV6-3
CDR3 DNA: TGTGCCAGCAGTCCCCTCGGGCAGGGGGTCAATCAGCCCCAGCATTTT
CDR3 protein: CASSPLGQGVNQPQHF

clone size: -
D gene: -
J gene: TRBJ2-3
V gene: TRBV21-1
CDR3 DNA: TGTGCCAGCAGCAGCGAAGGGACGCAAGCGGGAGGTCGCACAGATACGCAGTATTTT
CDR3 protein: CASSSEGTQAGGRTDTQYF

clone size: -
D gene: TRBD2
J gene: TRBJ2-7
V gene: TRBV5-1
CDR3 DNA: TGCGCCAGCAGCTCAAGGACTAGCGGGACCTACGAGCAGTACTTC
CDR3 protein: CASSSRTSGTYEQYF

clone size: -
D gene: TRBD1
J gene: TRBJ2-7
V gene: TRBV5-5
CDR3 DNA: TGTGCCAGCAGCTTACAGACAGGGTCTCTCGAGCAGTACTTC
CDR3 protein: CASSLQTGSLEQYF

clone size: -
D gene: -
J gene: TRBJ1-4
V gene: TRBV11-2
CDR3 DNA: TGTGCCAGCAAAGGACATAGTAATGAAAAACTGTTTTTT
CDR3 protein: CASKGHSNEKLFF

clone size: -
D gene: -
J gene: TRBJ1-6
V gene: TRBV4-1
CDR3 DNA: TGCGCCAGCAGCCAGGATAGGGCTCGCTCCTATAATTCACCCCTCCACTTT
CDR3 protein: CASSQDRARSYNSPLHF

clone size: -
D gene: TRBD2
J gene: TRBJ2-1
V gene: TRBV4-3
CDR3 DNA: TGCGCCAGCAGCCAATGGGCTAGCGGCAATGAGCAGTTCTTC
CDR3 protein: CASSQWASGNEQFF

clone size: -
D gene: -
J gene: TRBJ2-2
V gene: TRBV11-3
CDR3 DNA: TGTGCCAGCAGCTTAGCAAGTGACACCGGGGAGCTGTTTTTT
CDR3 protein: CASSLASDTGELFF

clone size: -
D gene: -
J gene: TRBJ1-2
V gene: TRBV6-5
CDR3 DNA: TGTGCCAGCAGTTACTCGGGCAGCCGGGGCTATGGCTACACCTTC
CDR3 protein: CASSYSGSRGYGYTF

clone size: -
D gene: TRBD1
J gene: TRBJ2-3
V gene: TRBV25-1
CDR3 DNA: TGTGCCAGCAGTGACACCGGGACAGGGGGAATTAGCACAGATACGCAGTATTTT
CDR3 protein: CASSDTGTGGISTDTQYF

clone size: -
D gene: TRBD2
J gene: TRBJ2-1
V gene: TRBV18
CDR3 DNA: TGTGCCAGCTCACCCACTAGCGGGAGCAATGAGCAGTTCTTC
CDR3 protein: CASSPTSGSNEQFF

clone size: -
D gene: -
J gene: TRBJ1-2
V gene: TRBV5-1
CDR3 DNA: TGCGCCAGCAGCCAAAATGACGGGGGCGCGTATGGCTACACCTTC
CDR3 protein: CASSQNDGGAYGYTF

clone size: once
D gene: TRBD1
J gene: TRBJ1-4
V gene: TRBV5-4
CDR3 DNA: TGTGCCAGCAGCTTGCACGGGACAGGGGGGAGTGAAAAACTGTTTTTT
CDR3 protein: CASSLHGTGGSEKLFF

clone size: -
D gene: -
J gene: TRBJ2-3
V gene: TRBV24-1
CDR3 DNA: TGTGCCACCAGTGGAAGGAGAGGGAATAGGGCCTCCACAGATACGCAGTATTTT
CDR3 protein: CATSGRRGNRASTDTQYF

clone size: -
D gene: TRBD2
J gene: TRBJ2-7
V gene: TRBV28
CDR3 DNA: TGTGCCAGCAGTGCCCGACTAGCGGGGGCCTACGAGCAGTACTTC
CDR3 protein: CASSARLAGAYEQYF

clone size: -
D gene: TRBD2
J gene: TRBJ2-1
V gene: TRBV3-1/TRBV3-2
CDR3 DNA: TGTGCCAGCAGCCAAAGACTAGCGGAGCAGTTCTTC
CDR3 protein: CASSQRLAEQFF

clone size: once
D gene: TRBD2
J gene: TRBJ2-7
V gene: TRBV10-2
CDR3 DNA: TGCGCCAGCACTAGCGGGACCTACGAGCAGTACTTC
CDR3 protein: CASTSGTYEQYF

clone size: once
D gene: -
J gene: TRBJ2-1
V gene: TRBV3-1/TRBV3-2
CDR3 DNA: TGTGCCAGCAGCCAAGGTCCGCACAATGAGCAGTTCTTC
CDR3 protein: CASSQGPHNEQFF

clone size: -
D gene: -
J gene: TRBJ2-3
V gene: TRBV30
CDR3 DNA: TGTGCCTGGAGTGTAGTAACAGATACGCAGTATTTT
CDR3 protein: CAWSVVTDTQYF

clone size: -
D gene: TRBD1
J gene: TRBJ1-6
V gene: TRBV19
CDR3 DNA: TGTGCCAGTAGTATGGACAGGGGAAATTCACCCCTCCACTTT
CDR3 protein: CASSMDRGNSPLHF

clone size: -
D gene: -
J gene: TRBJ1-2
V gene: TRBV9
CDR3 DNA: TGTGCCTCCCAGCGGGGGGCAGGGGGCTACACCTTC
CDR3 protein: CASQRGAGGYTF

clone size: few
D gene: -
J gene: TRBJ2-1
V gene: TRBV5-6
CDR3 DNA: TGTGCCAGCAGCTTGACGCCGGCTCAGCAGTTCTTC
CDR3 protein: CASSLTPAQQFF

clone size: -
D gene: TRBD1
J gene: TRBJ1-1
V gene: TRBV5-8
CDR3 DNA: TGTGCCAGCAGCTTGGCAAGGGGGCATCGAGCTTTCTTT
CDR3 protein: CASSLARGHRAFF

clone size: -
D gene: TRBD1
J gene: TRBJ2-1
V gene: TRBV4-3
CDR3 DNA: TGCGCCAGCCCTCGCCGGGGCAACAGGGGGAGGAAGAGGCCCAATGAGCAGTTCTTC
CDR3 protein: CASPRRGNRGRKRPNEQFF

clone size: -
D gene: -
J gene: TRBJ1-1
V gene: TRBV30
CDR3 DNA: TGTGCCTGGAGTGTGGGAGACAACACTGAAGCTTTCTTT
CDR3 protein: CAWSVGDNTEAFF

clone size: -
D gene: -
J gene: TRBJ1-6
V gene: TRBV6-5
CDR3 DNA: TGTGCCAGCAGTTACCGCACGTGGGGGGGTGATTCACCCCTCCACTTT
CDR3 protein: CASSYRTWGGDSPLHF

clone size: once
D gene: TRBD1
J gene: TRBJ2-5
V gene: TRBV28
CDR3 DNA: TGTGCCAGCAGTCTCAACAGGGGCCAATACCAAGAGACCCAGTACTTC
CDR3 protein: CASSLNRGQYQETQYF

clone size: once
D gene: -
J gene: TRBJ1-1
V gene: TRBV6-5
CDR3 DNA: TGTGCCAGCAGCCTCCAACGACGGAACACTGAAGCTTTCTTT
CDR3 protein: CASSLQRRNTEAFF

clone size: -
D gene: -
J gene: TRBJ1-1
V gene: TRBV18
CDR3 DNA: TGTGCCAGCTCACCGAGCACAGAATCGAACACTGAAGCTTTCTTT
CDR3 protein: CASSPSTESNTEAFF

clone size: -
D gene: TRBD2
J gene: TRBJ2-5
V gene: TRBV7-2
CDR3 DNA: TGTGCCAGCAGCTTAGGACTAGCGGGAGAGACCCAGTACTTC
CDR3 protein: CASSLGLAGETQYF

clone size: -
D gene: -
J gene: TRBJ2-1
V gene: TRBV24-1
CDR3 DNA: TGTGCCACCAGTGGGGGACAAACCTACAATGAGCAGTTCTTC
CDR3 protein: CATSGGQTYNEQFF

clone size: -
D gene: TRBD1
J gene: TRBJ2-7
V gene: TRBV5-1
CDR3 DNA: TGCGCCAGCAGCTTGGCTTGGGGACAGGGGTATGAGCAGTACTTC
CDR3 protein: CASSLAWGQGYEQYF

clone size: -
D gene: -
J gene: TRBJ1-4
V gene: TRBV4-2
CDR3 DNA: TGTGCCAGCAGCCAGGCCCGGGACGCAACTAATGAAAAACTGTTTTTT
CDR3 protein: CASSQARDATNEKLFF

clone size: -
D gene: -
J gene: TRBJ1-6
V gene: TRBV12-2
CDR3 DNA: TGTGCAAGTCGCTTATCCAGGGATAATAATTCACCCCTCCACTTT
CDR3 protein: CASRLSRDNNSPLHF

clone size: -
D gene: -
J gene: TRBJ1-2
V gene: TRBV29-1
CDR3 DNA: TGCAGCGCCGCGCCCCGGGCCTCGACCCACTATGGCTACACCTTC
CDR3 protein: CSAAPRASTHYGYTF

clone size: -
D gene: -
J gene: TRBJ2-1
V gene: TRBV15
CDR3 DNA: TGTGCCACCAGCAGAGAGTCAGACAATGAGCAGTTCTTC
CDR3 protein: CATSRESDNEQFF

clone size: -
D gene: -
J gene: TRBJ2-5
V gene: TRBV7-9
CDR3 DNA: TGTGCCAGCAGCTTCGGGGAAGAGACCCAGTACTTC
CDR3 protein: CASSFGEETQYF

clone size: few
D gene: -
J gene: TRBJ1-3
V gene: TRBV30
CDR3 DNA: TGTGCCTGGACGCAGGGGACTACGGGAAACACCATATATTTT
CDR3 protein: CAWTQGTTGNTIYF

clone size: once
D gene: -
J gene: TRBJ1-6
V gene: TRBV7-2
CDR3 DNA: TGTGCCAGCAGCTGGGGGGCGGGGGGCTTCAATTCACCCCTCCACTTT
CDR3 protein: CASSWGAGGFNSPLHF

clone size: -
D gene: TRBD2
J gene: TRBJ2-3
V gene: TRBV3-1/TRBV3-2
CDR3 DNA: TGTGCCAGCAGCCAAGAAGCGGGAGGGACAGATACGCAGTATTTT
CDR3 protein: CASSQEAGGTDTQYF

clone size: -
D gene: TRBD2
J gene: TRBJ2-5
V gene: TRBV30
CDR3 DNA: TGTGCCTGGAGTGTAGGGTGGCTAGCGGGTAGTGGGAGAGAGACCCAGTACTTC
CDR3 protein: CAWSVGWLAGSGRETQYF

clone size: -
D gene: TRBD1
J gene: TRBJ1-2
V gene: TRBV18
CDR3 DNA: TGTGCCAGCTCACCCCCTCATGGGACAGGGTCTGGCGGCTACACCTTC
CDR3 protein: CASSPPHGTGSGGYTF

clone size: -
D gene: TRBD1
J gene: TRBJ2-6
V gene: TRBV18
CDR3 DNA: TGTGCCAGCTCGTGGACAGGGATTAGCTCTGGGGCCAACGTCCTGACTTTC
CDR3 protein: CASSWTGISSGANVLTF